This is a list of T cell receptor beta chains from one sample in a study of blood T cell repertoires in COVID-19. Data came from immunoSEQ multiplex PCR; TCRdb stores just in-frame clones and leaves some out. The data contain some 46,000 clones, 87% of them seen just once; the ten biggest clones take up roughly 14%. Input material: peripheral blood. These receptors came from a man aged 55 to 69 with active COVID-19. Both conserved end residues are part of each CDR3. A D gene is named only where the DNA matches it firmly. Some rows have no size entry. The others give once, few or many, or a class for an expanded clone.

V,size,J,D,DNA,CDR3
TRBV5-4,.,TRBJ2-1,TRBD2,TGTGCCAGCAGCTTGGGGGTGTGGGCGACTAGCGGGAGGCCCTACAATGAGCAGTTCTTC,CASSLGVWATSGRPYNEQFF
TRBV19,.,TRBJ2-7,TRBD2,TGTGCCAGTAGTATATACCGAGCGGGAGGGTACGAGCAGTACTTC,CASSIYRAGGYEQYF
TRBV2,.,TRBJ2-2,.,TGTGCCAGCTCCCTCAGGGGAAGGGACGGGGAGCTGTTTTTT,CASSLRGRDGELFF
TRBV6-5,.,TRBJ2-1,.,TGTGCCACCTCGCGAGCCCCCCCCTACAATGAGCAGTTCTTC,CATSRAPPYNEQFF
TRBV29-1,.,TRBJ2-5,TRBD2,TGCAGCGTGGAACTAGCGGGGGTTAGCCAAGAGACCCAGTACTTC,CSVELAGVSQETQYF
TRBV6-2/TRBV6-3,.,TRBJ2-1,TRBD2,TGTGCCAGCAGTTATCTAGCGGGCCGCTTTAATGAGCAGTTCTTC,CASSYLAGRFNEQFF
TRBV28,.,TRBJ1-5,.,TGTGCCAGCAGTTTTAAGCCCCAGCATTTT,CASSFKPQHF
TRBV5-3,.,TRBJ2-1,.,TGTGCCAGAAGCTATGGACAGAAAATCTACAATGAGCAGTTCTTC,CARSYGQKIYNEQFF
TRBV27,.,TRBJ2-5,.,TGTGCCAGCAGCCCAGAGGACTTTCAAGGGACCCAGTACTTC,CASSPEDFQGTQYF
TRBV10-3,.,TRBJ1-6,TRBD1,TGTGCCATCAACCCGGGACAGGGAGATTCACCCCTCCACTTT,CAINPGQGDSPLHF
TRBV14,few,TRBJ1-1,.,TGTGCCAGCAGCCAAGTGGAGGGGTTAGAAGCTTTCTTT,CASSQVEGLEAFF
TRBV19,few,TRBJ1-6,TRBD1,TGTGCCAGTAGTACCGGACAGGGTTCACCCCTCCACTTT,CASSTGQGSPLHF
TRBV23-1,.,TRBJ1-2,.,TGCGCCAGCAGTCAAGGAGGAGGACTTAACTATGGCTACACCTTC,CASSQGGGLNYGYTF
TRBV3-1/TRBV3-2,.,TRBJ1-2,.,TGTGCCAGCAGCCCCGAGGCCAGGGGTGGCTACACCTTC,CASSPEARGGYTF
TRBV3-1/TRBV3-2,once,TRBJ2-5,.,TGTGCCAGCACCAAGGGGGGGGCTGGGGAGGTCCAGTACTTC,CASTKGGAGEVQYF
TRBV10-1,.,TRBJ2-7,.,TGCGCCAGCAGCCTGAGAAGGGAGGATAAGCAGTACTTC,CASSLRREDKQYF
TRBV29-1,once,TRBJ2-5,TRBD1,TGCAGCGTGACAGGGGTGGGAGACCAGTACTTC,CSVTGVGDQYF
TRBV4-1,.,TRBJ2-1,TRBD2,TGCGCCAGCAGCCGAGCGGGGTTCGCGTTCTTC,CASSRAGFAFF
TRBV5-4,.,TRBJ2-3,TRBD2,TGTGCCAGCAGCTCCGACGGGAGACTAGCGGGAGCTGATACGCAGTATTTT,CASSSDGRLAGADTQYF
TRBV27,.,TRBJ2-5,TRBD2,TGTGCCAGCAGTTTATCGACTAGCGGGGGCCGGGAGTACTTC,CASSLSTSGGREYF
TRBV6-1,.,TRBJ2-5,TRBD2,TGTGCCAGCAGTGAACTAGCGGGAGGTGTGGAGACCCAGTACTTC,CASSELAGGVETQYF
TRBV6-6,once,TRBJ2-1,.,TGTGCCAGCAGTTCCCGACAGGTTGACAATGAGCAGTTCTTC,CASSSRQVDNEQFF
TRBV4-1,.,TRBJ2-3,.,TGCGCCAGCAGCCAAGCCCCGGGACTCCCATCAATAGATACGCAGTATTTT,CASSQAPGLPSIDTQYF
TRBV6-5,.,TRBJ1-2,TRBD1,TGTGCCAGCAAGGAGCAGACAGGGGTGGCCTATGGCTACACCTTC,CASKEQTGVAYGYTF
TRBV27,once,TRBJ2-3,TRBD1,TGTGCCAGCAGTCTTGGGACAGTAGCGCCCACAGATACGCAGTATTTT,CASSLGTVAPTDTQYF
TRBV30,once,TRBJ1-2,.,TGTGCCTGGAGAACCCCCGTGGACAGTAACTATGGCTACACCTTC,CAWRTPVDSNYGYTF
TRBV5-6,.,TRBJ2-1,TRBD2,TGTGCCAGTCGACGCGGGACTAAGGCCTACAATGAGCAGTTCTTC,CASRRGTKAYNEQFF
TRBV2,.,TRBJ1-5,TRBD1,TGTGCCAGCAGTGAGACAGGGGCCCAGCCCCAGCATTTT,CASSETGAQPQHF
TRBV3-1/TRBV3-2,.,TRBJ1-2,TRBD1,TGTGCCAGCAGCGAGGACAGGCAGACGGGTGGCTACACCTTC,CASSEDRQTGGYTF
TRBV7-8,few,TRBJ1-1,.,TGTGCCAGCAGCACCCGACTGCTCATGAACACTGAAGCTTTCTTT,CASSTRLLMNTEAFF
TRBV3-1/TRBV3-2,.,TRBJ1-5,.,TGTGCCAGCAGCCAAGGAGGGAACTCTCAGCCCCAGCATTTT,CASSQGGNSQPQHF
TRBV5-1,.,TRBJ1-3,TRBD1,TGCGCCAGCAGCTCTGAGACAGGGTCCACCATATATTTT,CASSSETGSTIYF
TRBV6-2/TRBV6-3,.,TRBJ1-1,.,TGTGCCAGCAGTCTGGGCCGGAACACTGAAGCTTTCTTT,CASSLGRNTEAFF
TRBV2,.,TRBJ2-7,TRBD1,TGTGCCAGCAGTTCTGACAGGGGCTTCTACGAGCAGTACTTC,CASSSDRGFYEQYF
TRBV7-9,.,TRBJ2-2,.,TGTGCCAGCAGCTTAGGAGGGCCCCCGACCGGGGAGCTGTTTTTT,CASSLGGPPTGELFF
TRBV18,medium-sized,TRBJ2-2,.,TGTGCCAGCTCACCCCGGGACTCCCCGACCGGGGAGCTGTTTTTT,CASSPRDSPTGELFF
TRBV6-5,.,TRBJ2-3,.,TGTGCCAGCAGCCGGGCGGGTTCCAAGGAATATTTT,CASSRAGSKEYF
TRBV5-1,.,TRBJ2-5,TRBD2,TGCGCCAGCAGCTTGGTGGCAGCGGGGATACAAGAGACCCAGTACTTC,CASSLVAAGIQETQYF
TRBV10-3,.,TRBJ2-5,TRBD1,TGTGCCATCAGTGAGACAGGGGGACAGGAGACCCAGTACTTC,CAISETGGQETQYF
TRBV18,once,TRBJ1-3,.,TGTGCCAGCTCAGGGCCTCATGACTCTGGAAACACCATATATTTT,CASSGPHDSGNTIYF
TRBV9,.,TRBJ1-1,.,TGTGCCAGCAGCGTAGACTCAGGGTCTGAAGCTTTCTTT,CASSVDSGSEAFF
TRBV21-1,.,TRBJ2-3,.,TGTGCCAGCAGCATTTTCCCTGTGTTCAAGCGGATAGCAGATACGCAGTATTTT,CASSIFPVFKRIADTQYF
TRBV27,.,TRBJ2-3,.,TGTGCCAGCAGTCCTATTGCCCCGGCGGCAGGGGTGGATACGCAGTATTTT,CASSPIAPAAGVDTQYF
TRBV29-1,.,TRBJ1-1,.,TGCACCACGAGGCAGGGAATGAACACTGAAGCTTTCTTT,CTTRQGMNTEAFF